A selection of T cell receptor beta chains follows, all from one sample in a study of T cells in Graves' hyperthyroidism and ophthalmopathy. Via MiXCR, TCRdb re-called the multiplex PCR reads, giving one row per CDR3 protein. The sample has around 500,000 distinct CDR3 sequences, around 15% seen once. Material for sequencing was blood. The receptors come from a woman aged 40 to 49 with Graves' hyperthyroidism. CDR3s include the opening cysteine and the closing phenylalanine or tryptophan. The order of the fields is V gene, D gene, J gene, CDR3 length, clone size, CDR3 DNA, CDR3 protein. D genes are given only for firm matches. A clone size is listed for some rows: how often the clone was seen (once, few, many), or a class if it is expanded.

v_call: TRBV12-3/TRBV12-4; d_call: TRBD1; j_call: TRBJ1-5; cdr3_length: 14; clone_size: -; cdr3_nt: TGTGCCAGCAGGGGATCAGGGGGCGCGCAGCCCCAGCATTTT; cdr3_aa: CASRGSGGAQPQHF
v_call: TRBV7-3; d_call: TRBD2; j_call: TRBJ2-1; cdr3_length: 14; clone_size: -; cdr3_nt: TGTGCCAGCAGCTTGACTAGCGGCGTAAATGAGCAGTTCTTC; cdr3_aa: CASSLTSGVNEQFF
v_call: TRBV27; d_call: -; j_call: TRBJ2-3; cdr3_length: 15; clone_size: -; cdr3_nt: TGTGCCAGCAGTTTATGGTTAGGGGACACAGATACGCAGTATTTT; cdr3_aa: CASSLWLGDTDTQYF
v_call: TRBV2; d_call: -; j_call: TRBJ1-2; cdr3_length: 16; clone_size: many; cdr3_nt: TGTGCCAGCACCAAATCACGAGGAGGGAGTGGTAATGGCTACACCTTC; cdr3_aa: CASTKSRGGSGNGYTF
v_call: TRBV5-1; d_call: TRBD2; j_call: TRBJ2-3; cdr3_length: 18; clone_size: few; cdr3_nt: TGCGCCAGCGCCTCCGGGGCTAGCGGACGCACTAGCACAGATACGCAGTATTTT; cdr3_aa: CASASGASGRTSTDTQYF
v_call: TRBV19; d_call: -; j_call: TRBJ1-5; cdr3_length: 17; clone_size: -; cdr3_nt: TGTGCCAGTAGTCCCCCCGCGGGCTCCGGTAGCAATCAGCCCCAGCATTTT; cdr3_aa: CASSPPAGSGSNQPQHF
v_call: TRBV3-1; d_call: -; j_call: TRBJ2-2; cdr3_length: 14; clone_size: many; cdr3_nt: TGTGCCAGCAGCCAAGCAGGGATGGCCGGGGAGCTGTTTTTT; cdr3_aa: CASSQAGMAGELFF
v_call: TRBV7-9; d_call: -; j_call: TRBJ2-1; cdr3_length: 13; clone_size: many; cdr3_nt: TGTGCCAGCAGCTTCGATGTCTACAATGAGCAGTTCTTC; cdr3_aa: CASSFDVYNEQFF
v_call: TRBV4-1; d_call: TRBD1; j_call: TRBJ1-1; cdr3_length: 16; clone_size: many; cdr3_nt: TGCGCCAGCAGCCAGGGACAGGCTTCGAGTGGGACTGAAGCTTTCTTT; cdr3_aa: CASSQGQASSGTEAFF
v_call: TRBV5-1; d_call: -; j_call: TRBJ2-3; cdr3_length: 16; clone_size: many; cdr3_nt: TGCGCCAGCAGCTGGACGGGGGCCGATCGCACAGATACGCAGTATTTT; cdr3_aa: CASSWTGADRTDTQYF
v_call: TRBV5-1; d_call: -; j_call: TRBJ2-5; cdr3_length: 13; clone_size: many; cdr3_nt: TGCGCCAGCAGCTTGGATTTGGAAGAGACCCAGTACTTC; cdr3_aa: CASSLDLEETQYF
v_call: TRBV6-5; d_call: TRBD2; j_call: TRBJ2-1; cdr3_length: 18; clone_size: many; cdr3_nt: TGTGCCAGCAGTTACCCCCGGACTAGCGGTGGCACCTACAATGAGCAGTTCTTC; cdr3_aa: CASSYPRTSGGTYNEQFF
v_call: TRBV28; d_call: -; j_call: TRBJ1-5; cdr3_length: 12; clone_size: -; cdr3_nt: TGTGCCAGCAGTTTTGACGATAAGCCCCAGCATTTT; cdr3_aa: CASSFDDKPQHF
v_call: TRBV28; d_call: TRBD1; j_call: TRBJ2-2; cdr3_length: 15; clone_size: -; cdr3_nt: TGTGCCAGCAGCCCCAGGGACAGGGACGGCGGGGAGCTGTTTTTT; cdr3_aa: CASSPRDRDGGELFF
v_call: TRBV4-2; d_call: TRBD2; j_call: TRBJ2-1; cdr3_length: 18; clone_size: -; cdr3_nt: TGTGCCAGCAGCCAAGATTCACTAGCGGGAGCTGTGGGGTATGAGCAGTTCTTC; cdr3_aa: CASSQDSLAGAVGYEQFF
v_call: TRBV20-1; d_call: TRBD1; j_call: TRBJ2-5; cdr3_length: 13; clone_size: -; cdr3_nt: TGCAGTATGACAGGGGGATCAGGAGAGACCCAGTACTTC; cdr3_aa: CSMTGGSGETQYF
v_call: TRBV20-1; d_call: TRBD1; j_call: TRBJ1-4; cdr3_length: 17; clone_size: many; cdr3_nt: TGCAGTGCTAGTGACAGGGGGCTTCCTACAACTAATGAAAAACTGTTTTTT; cdr3_aa: CSASDRGLPTTNEKLFF
v_call: TRBV7-9; d_call: -; j_call: TRBJ2-2; cdr3_length: 14; clone_size: few; cdr3_nt: TGTGCCAGCAGCTTTCTGTCTTGGACCGGGGAGCTGTTTTTT; cdr3_aa: CASSFLSWTGELFF
v_call: TRBV10-3; d_call: TRBD1; j_call: TRBJ2-7; cdr3_length: 14; clone_size: many; cdr3_nt: TGTGCCATCAGTTTGGGACAGGGGGCTTACGAGCAGTACTTC; cdr3_aa: CAISLGQGAYEQYF
v_call: TRBV10-1; d_call: -; j_call: TRBJ1-4; cdr3_length: 14; clone_size: many; cdr3_nt: TGCGCCGGTCTCGACGGACCCCCAAATGAAAAACTGTTTTTT; cdr3_aa: CAGLDGPPNEKLFF
v_call: TRBV7-3; d_call: -; j_call: TRBJ1-1; cdr3_length: 13; clone_size: many; cdr3_nt: TGTGCCAGCAGCTTAACGCATAACGGTGAAGCTTTCTTT; cdr3_aa: CASSLTHNGEAFF
v_call: TRBV28; d_call: TRBD2; j_call: TRBJ2-7; cdr3_length: 15; clone_size: many; cdr3_nt: TGTGCCAGCAGCCTCACTAGCGGGCCCTCCTACGAGCAGTACTTC; cdr3_aa: CASSLTSGPSYEQYF
v_call: TRBV2; d_call: -; j_call: TRBJ2-1; cdr3_length: 13; clone_size: many; cdr3_nt: TGTGCCAGCACTGATGACCAATCCAATGAGCAGTTCTTC; cdr3_aa: CASTDDQSNEQFF
v_call: TRBV4-1; d_call: TRBD2; j_call: TRBJ2-1; cdr3_length: 17; clone_size: -; cdr3_nt: TGCGCCAGCAGCCAAGAGCTAGGTAGCGGGAGATACAATGAGCAGTTCTTC; cdr3_aa: CASSQELGSGRYNEQFF
v_call: TRBV2; d_call: -; j_call: TRBJ2-1; cdr3_length: 12; clone_size: many; cdr3_nt: TGTGCCAGCGACAGGTCCGACAATGAGCAGTTCTTC; cdr3_aa: CASDRSDNEQFF
v_call: TRBV20-1; d_call: TRBD1; j_call: TRBJ1-5; cdr3_length: 13; clone_size: few; cdr3_nt: TGCAGTGCTAGGAACAGGGGGCGCGGGCCCCAGCATTTT; cdr3_aa: CSARNRGRGPQHF
v_call: TRBV4-1; d_call: -; j_call: TRBJ2-3; cdr3_length: 13; clone_size: few; cdr3_nt: TGCGCCAGCAGCCAACCCAGCGTAGATACGCAGTATTTT; cdr3_aa: CASSQPSVDTQYF
v_call: TRBV20-1; d_call: -; j_call: TRBJ2-2; cdr3_length: 16; clone_size: few; cdr3_nt: TGCAGTGCTAGAGATCTCGAGGGAGGTTACACCGGGGAGCTGTTTTTT; cdr3_aa: CSARDLEGGYTGELFF
v_call: TRBV4-2; d_call: -; j_call: TRBJ2-3; cdr3_length: 16; clone_size: -; cdr3_nt: TGTGCCAGCAGCCAAGGCGACGGGAGCCTAACAGATACGCAGTATTTT; cdr3_aa: CASSQGDGSLTDTQYF
v_call: TRBV7-9; d_call: TRBD1; j_call: TRBJ1-1; cdr3_length: 16; clone_size: few; cdr3_nt: TGTGCCAGCAGCTCGACTTTAATCAGACAGGGGACTGAAGCTTTCTTT; cdr3_aa: CASSSTLIRQGTEAFF
v_call: TRBV5-1; d_call: TRBD2; j_call: TRBJ2-2; cdr3_length: 16; clone_size: few; cdr3_nt: TGCGCCAGCAGCCAGGGACTAGGACATAGTGCCGGGGAGCTGTTTTTT; cdr3_aa: CASSQGLGHSAGELFF
v_call: TRBV19; d_call: -; j_call: TRBJ2-5; cdr3_length: 13; clone_size: -; cdr3_nt: TGTGCCAGTAGTATGCGGTGGCAAGAGACCCAGTACTTC; cdr3_aa: CASSMRWQETQYF
v_call: TRBV3-1; d_call: TRBD2; j_call: TRBJ2-7; cdr3_length: 14; clone_size: many; cdr3_nt: TGTGCCAGCAGCCAAAGCGGGATAAAATACGAGCAGTACTTC; cdr3_aa: CASSQSGIKYEQYF
v_call: TRBV10-2; d_call: -; j_call: TRBJ1-5; cdr3_length: 13; clone_size: -; cdr3_nt: TGCGCCAGCAGTGTAGGACAGAATCAGCCCCAGCATTTT; cdr3_aa: CASSVGQNQPQHF
v_call: TRBV2; d_call: -; j_call: TRBJ2-7; cdr3_length: 13; clone_size: many; cdr3_nt: TGTGCCAGCTCAGCGCCTGGGCGAGGCGAGCAGTACTTC; cdr3_aa: CASSAPGRGEQYF
v_call: TRBV27; d_call: -; j_call: TRBJ2-1; cdr3_length: 15; clone_size: many; cdr3_nt: TGTGCCAGCAGTTTATCCCTGACACCTTACAATGAGCAGTTCTTC; cdr3_aa: CASSLSLTPYNEQFF
v_call: TRBV3-1; d_call: -; j_call: TRBJ2-2; cdr3_length: 11; clone_size: -; cdr3_nt: TGTGCCAGCAGCCAGACCGGGAAACTGTTTTTT; cdr3_aa: CASSQTGKLFF
v_call: TRBV2; d_call: -; j_call: TRBJ2-7; cdr3_length: 12; clone_size: many; cdr3_nt: TGTGCCAGCAGGGGACCTGACTACGAGCAGTACTTC; cdr3_aa: CASRGPDYEQYF
v_call: TRBV7-3; d_call: -; j_call: TRBJ1-2; cdr3_length: 14; clone_size: many; cdr3_nt: TGTGCCAGCAGCTTAAAGGGGTTTAACTATGGCTACACCTTC; cdr3_aa: CASSLKGFNYGYTF
v_call: TRBV5-1; d_call: -; j_call: TRBJ1-1; cdr3_length: 13; clone_size: many; cdr3_nt: TGCGCCAGCAGCGTACAGACAAACACTGAAGCTTTCTTT; cdr3_aa: CASSVQTNTEAFF
v_call: TRBV27; d_call: TRBD1; j_call: TRBJ1-6; cdr3_length: 15; clone_size: -; cdr3_nt: TGTGCCAGCAGCCAGGGGGCCGGGTATAATTCACCCCTCCACTTT; cdr3_aa: CASSQGAGYNSPLHF
v_call: TRBV20-1; d_call: -; j_call: TRBJ1-6; cdr3_length: 14; clone_size: -; cdr3_nt: TGCAGTGCTAGAAGCCGGACAAGTGGTTCACCCCTCCACTTT; cdr3_aa: CSARSRTSGSPLHF
v_call: TRBV7-9; d_call: -; j_call: TRBJ2-2; cdr3_length: 16; clone_size: few; cdr3_nt: TGTGCCAGCAGCTTAGGGCTAGCGAAGAACACCGGGGAGCTGTTTTTT; cdr3_aa: CASSLGLAKNTGELFF
v_call: TRBV5-1; d_call: -; j_call: TRBJ1-2; cdr3_length: 17; clone_size: -; cdr3_nt: TGCGCCAGCAGCTTGGAGGTATCGGGAGGAGTGGGGTATGGCTACACCTTC; cdr3_aa: CASSLEVSGGVGYGYTF
v_call: TRBV12-3/TRBV12-4; d_call: -; j_call: TRBJ1-1; cdr3_length: 14; clone_size: few; cdr3_nt: TGTGCCAGCAGTTTGGGGGAAGTCTCCACTGAAGCTTTCTTT; cdr3_aa: CASSLGEVSTEAFF
v_call: TRBV9; d_call: -; j_call: TRBJ1-2; cdr3_length: 13; clone_size: -; cdr3_nt: TGTGCCAGCAGCGTAGGGGGGACATCTGGCTACACCTTC; cdr3_aa: CASSVGGTSGYTF
v_call: TRBV18; d_call: -; j_call: TRBJ2-7; cdr3_length: 14; clone_size: -; cdr3_nt: TGTGCCAGCTCCCCTGTGGCTAGCGCCCACGAGCAGTACTTC; cdr3_aa: CASSPVASAHEQYF
v_call: TRBV20-1; d_call: TRBD2; j_call: TRBJ2-1; cdr3_length: 15; clone_size: many; cdr3_nt: TGCAGTGCTACCGGAGCGGGAGGCTCCTACAATGAGCAGTTCTTC; cdr3_aa: CSATGAGGSYNEQFF
v_call: TRBV11-2; d_call: -; j_call: TRBJ1-1; cdr3_length: 13; clone_size: many; cdr3_nt: TGTGCCAGCAGCACGGGACAGAACACTGAAGCTTTCTTT; cdr3_aa: CASSTGQNTEAFF
v_call: TRBV6-1; d_call: -; j_call: TRBJ2-5; cdr3_length: 14; clone_size: few; cdr3_nt: TGTGCCAGCAGTGAACTTTCCGGTTGGGAGACCCAGTACTTC; cdr3_aa: CASSELSGWETQYF
v_call: TRBV6-9; d_call: -; j_call: TRBJ2-2; cdr3_length: 15; clone_size: once; cdr3_nt: TGCGCCAGCAGTGAGAGACCCTCGAACACCGGGGAGCTGTTTTTT; cdr3_aa: CASSERPSNTGELFF
v_call: TRBV28; d_call: -; j_call: TRBJ2-7; cdr3_length: 13; clone_size: many; cdr3_nt: TGTGCCAGCAGTTCTACAGGGTTCTACGAGCAGTACTTC; cdr3_aa: CASSSTGFYEQYF
v_call: TRBV19; d_call: -; j_call: TRBJ2-1; cdr3_length: 14; clone_size: -; cdr3_nt: TGTGCCAGTAATCCGCGGCTTGCCTACAATGAGCAGTTCTTC; cdr3_aa: CASNPRLAYNEQFF
v_call: TRBV4-1; d_call: TRBD1; j_call: TRBJ1-5; cdr3_length: 16; clone_size: few; cdr3_nt: TGCGCCAGCAGCCTCGAAGGGACAGGGCTAAATCAGCCCCAGCATTTT; cdr3_aa: CASSLEGTGLNQPQHF
v_call: TRBV20-1; d_call: -; j_call: TRBJ2-1; cdr3_length: 11; clone_size: many; cdr3_nt: TGCAGTGCCCCGGGCTGGAATGAGCAGTTCTTC; cdr3_aa: CSAPGWNEQFF
v_call: TRBV10-2; d_call: -; j_call: TRBJ2-7; cdr3_length: 14; clone_size: -; cdr3_nt: TGCGCCAGCAGTGAGAGCCTAGCCTTTCACGAGCAGTACTTC; cdr3_aa: CASSESLAFHEQYF
v_call: TRBV7-6; d_call: -; j_call: TRBJ2-1; cdr3_length: 16; clone_size: many; cdr3_nt: TGTGCCAGCAGCTTGGCGACCGGGGGAACCTACAATGAGCAGTTCTTC; cdr3_aa: CASSLATGGTYNEQFF